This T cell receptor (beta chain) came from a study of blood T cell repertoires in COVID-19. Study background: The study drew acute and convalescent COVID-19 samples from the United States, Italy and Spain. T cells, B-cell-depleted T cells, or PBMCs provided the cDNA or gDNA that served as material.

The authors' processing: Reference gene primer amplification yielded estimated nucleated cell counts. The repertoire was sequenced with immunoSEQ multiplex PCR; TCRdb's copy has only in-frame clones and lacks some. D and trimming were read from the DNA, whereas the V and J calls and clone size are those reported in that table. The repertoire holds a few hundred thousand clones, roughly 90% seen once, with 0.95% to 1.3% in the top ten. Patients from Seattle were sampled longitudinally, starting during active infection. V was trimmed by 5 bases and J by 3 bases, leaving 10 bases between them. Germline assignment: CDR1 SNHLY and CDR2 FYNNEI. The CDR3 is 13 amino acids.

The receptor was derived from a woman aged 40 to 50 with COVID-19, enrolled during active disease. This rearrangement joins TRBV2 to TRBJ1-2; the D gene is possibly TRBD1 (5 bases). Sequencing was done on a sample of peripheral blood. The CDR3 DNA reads TGTGCCAGCAGTAGGTCAGGGTACTATGGCTACACCTTC. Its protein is CASSRSGYYGYTF.